The 2 T cell receptor beta chains in this list originate from one sample, sequenced in a study of T-cell reconstitution after alpha-beta-depleted transplantation in children. Library preparation (for TCRbeta) was performed with unique molecular identifiers. TCRdb recomputed calls from the PCR reads with MiXCR, one row per CDR3 protein. The table lists about 980,000 distinct CDR3 sequences, around 30% of them singletons, with 28% in the top ten. The sequenced sample was PBMCs, mostly from graft donor cells, obtained 360 days after TCRalphabeta/CD19-depleted stem cell transplant. These receptors were taken from a boy in the first two years of life who had a stem cell transplant for SCID, so the T cells may come from the graft donor.

This clonotype was counted a few times. In nucleotides, the CDR3 is TGTGCCAGCAGTAACCGCTTATTCCCCGAGCAGTTCTTC. This translates into CASSNRLFPEQFF. This chain uses TRBV28 with TRBJ2-1; D gene uncertain. The CDR3 loop spans 13 amino acids. The germline V and J ends were trimmed by 5 bases and 10 bases, with 15 bases remaining between them. In germline, CDR1 is MDHEN, CDR2 SYDVKM.

This clonotype was seen many times. The chain's CDR3 is CASRRFRAETQYF. CDR3 DNA: TGTGCCAGCCGCCGTTTCAGGGCCGAGACCCAGTACTTC. The genes are TRBV28 and TRBJ2-5; a weak D match, TRBD1 (5 bases). CDR1 is MDHEN, CDR2 SYDVKM, per germline. V lost 8 bases and J lost 5, with 15 bases in between. CDR3 length equals 13 residues. The full variable domain, in which reference TRBV28 and TRBJ2-5 provide the parts outside the CDR3, is DVKVTQSSRYLVKRTGEKVFLECVQDMDHENMFWYRQDPGLGLRLIYFSYDVKMKEKGDIPEGYSVSREKKERFSLILESASTNQTSMYLCASRRFRAETQYFGPGTRLLVL.